This is a list of T cell receptor beta chains from one sample in a study of CD8 T cells in ankylosing spondylitis. In TCRdb, the 5' RACE reads were re-called with MiXCR into one record per CDR3 protein. The sample has 150,000 or so distinct CDR3 sequences, about 32% seen once. Specimen: synovial fluid, either unsorted or a sorted T cell fraction (not recorded which). Source of these receptors: a male donor with ankylosing spondylitis. Both conserved end residues are part of each CDR3. Each record gives: D gene, clone size, J gene, V gene, CDR3 DNA, CDR3 protein. D genes are given only for firm matches. Rows may omit the clone size; those that give it use once, few, many or a size class.

>-|few|TRBJ2-3|TRBV9
TGTGCCAGCAGCGTGGACAGTCAGCCAGATACGCAGTATTTT
CASSVDSQPDTQYF
>-|-|TRBJ1-1|TRBV6-1
TGTGCCAGCAGATCGGACGGGAACACTGAAGCTTTCTTT
CASRSDGNTEAFF
>TRBD1|-|TRBJ1-3|TRBV28
TGTGCCAGCAGTTCCCAGACAGGGAATGGAAACACCATATATTTT
CASSSQTGNGNTIYF
>TRBD1|-|TRBJ2-6|TRBV7-8
TGTGCCAGCAGCTTAACCAAACAGGGGGCTGGGGCCAACGTCCTGACTTTC
CASSLTKQGAGANVLTF
>TRBD2|-|TRBJ2-2|TRBV4-1
TGCGCCAGCAGCAATGGGGGCGGGGGGATAGCCGGGGAGCTGTTTTTT
CASSNGGGGIAGELFF
>-|-|TRBJ2-1|TRBV20-1
TGCAGTGCTAGCTCCGGGCTCATAGCCAATGAGCAGTTCTTC
CSASSGLIANEQFF
>-|-|TRBJ2-7|TRBV3-1
TGTGCCAGCAGCCAAGAAAGACAGCAGTACTTC
CASSQERQQYF
>TRBD2|-|TRBJ2-1|TRBV6-2/TRBV6-3
TGTGCCAGCAGTTACCCTCTAGCGGGAGCTATCAATGAGCAGTTCTTC
CASSYPLAGAINEQFF
>TRBD2|-|TRBJ2-7|TRBV3-1
TGTGCCAGCAGCCGACTAGCGGGAGACCACGAGCAGTACTTC
CASSRLAGDHEQYF
>TRBD2|few|TRBJ2-2|TRBV2
TGTGCCAGCAGTGATGCTAGCGGGGCCGGGGAGCTGTTTTTT
CASSDASGAGELFF
>TRBD2|-|TRBJ2-1|TRBV7-8
TGTGCCAGCAGCTTGGGGACTAGCAGAGCCTACAATGAGCAGTTCTTC
CASSLGTSRAYNEQFF
>-|-|TRBJ1-2|TRBV12-3/TRBV12-4
TGTGCCAGCACCACTTTGGGGGAAAGTGGCTACACCTTC
CASTTLGESGYTF
>-|-|TRBJ1-2|TRBV11-3
TGTGCCAGCAGCTTAGATGTCGGCGGAGGGGGCTACACCTTC
CASSLDVGGGGYTF
>TRBD1|-|TRBJ1-1|TRBV7-3
TGTGCCAGCAGGGTGACAGGGGGCAACACTGAAGCTTTCTTT
CASRVTGGNTEAFF
>-|many|TRBJ1-2|TRBV20-1
TGCAGTGCGGGGGTAGGGTTTGGTTATGGCTACACCTTC
CSAGVGFGYGYTF
>-|many|TRBJ1-2|TRBV29-1
TGCAGCGTTGAAGGGGCAGGGGCCCTTAACTATGGCTACACCTTC
CSVEGAGALNYGYTF
>-|-|TRBJ2-2|TRBV5-1
TGCGCCAGCGCTCCTTTGACAGGGAACACCGGGGAGCTGTTTTTT
CASAPLTGNTGELFF
>TRBD2|-|TRBJ2-3|TRBV20-1
TGCAGTGCTTCCCGTGGGCGGGGGGGCGGAGATACGCAGTATTTT
CSASRGRGGGDTQYF
>TRBD2|-|TRBJ2-3|TRBV6-1
TGTGCCAGCAGTCAAGGTGTGACTAGCGGGGGGGCCTTTAAGTATTTT
CASSQGVTSGGAFKYF
>-|many|TRBJ1-1|TRBV29-1
TGCAGCACTCGGAAAGGGGGTACTGAAGCTTTCTTT
CSTRKGGTEAFF
>TRBD1|-|TRBJ1-2|TRBV18
TGTGCCAGCTCACGGGTGACAGGGGGCGACTATGGCTACACCTTC
CASSRVTGGDYGYTF
>TRBD2|few|TRBJ2-7|TRBV6-5
TGTGCCAGCAGTTCCCCTAGCGGGACCTTCCACGAGCAGTACTTC
CASSSPSGTFHEQYF
>-|-|TRBJ1-1|TRBV4-2
TGTGCCAGCAGCCAATCCCGGGGCCCGGGGACTGAAGCTTTCTTT
CASSQSRGPGTEAFF
>-|many|TRBJ2-3|TRBV7-2
TGTGCCAGCAGCCCCCTAAAGGCTTTCGGCACAGATACGCAGTATTTT
CASSPLKAFGTDTQYF
>-|-|TRBJ2-1|TRBV4-2
TGTGCCAGCAGCCAAGCTCAAGCGTATAATGAGCAGTTCTTC
CASSQAQAYNEQFF
>-|many|TRBJ1-5|TRBV7-2
TGTGCCAGCAGCTTAGTTGGGGGCACTCAGCCCCAGCATTTT
CASSLVGGTQPQHF
>-|-|TRBJ2-5|TRBV18
TGTGCCAGCTCACCTCGGGACGGAGAGACCCAGTACTTC
CASSPRDGETQYF
>-|few|TRBJ2-7|TRBV6-5
TGTGCCAGCAGTTACCGGCTCGCCGGGATCTACGAGCAGTACTTC
CASSYRLAGIYEQYF
>-|-|TRBJ2-1|TRBV20-1
TGCAGTGCCTCGTGGGGAGGAACGAATGAGCAGTTCTTC
CSASWGGTNEQFF
>-|-|TRBJ2-7|TRBV12-3/TRBV12-4
TGTGCCAGCAGTAACCGGGATTCAGGCTCCTACGAGCAGTACTTC
CASSNRDSGSYEQYF
>TRBD1|medium-sized|TRBJ1-6|TRBV7-9
TGTGCCAGCAGTTCCTACAGGGGCACTAATTCACCCCTCCACTTT
CASSSYRGTNSPLHF
>-|few|TRBJ1-2|TRBV5-4
TGTGCCAGCAGCTTGGAACAGGATAACTATGGCTACACCTTC
CASSLEQDNYGYTF
>-|-|TRBJ2-5|TRBV9
TGTGCCAGCAGCCCCTTGGGGACTCCTCAAGAGACCCAGTACTTC
CASSPLGTPQETQYF
>TRBD2|-|TRBJ2-5|TRBV12-3/TRBV12-4
TGTGCCAGCAGCCTAGCGGGGGTGCAAGGGACCCAGTACTTC
CASSLAGVQGTQYF
>TRBD2|few|TRBJ2-7|TRBV20-1
TGCAGTGCTACCCAGAGCATGGCTAGCGGAGACTACGAGCAGTACTTC
CSATQSMASGDYEQYF
>-|-|TRBJ2-2|TRBV15
TGTGCCACCAGCCAACATCGGCGAGGGGAGCTGTTTTTT
CATSQHRRGELFF
>-|-|TRBJ2-3|TRBV20-1
TGCAGTGCTAGAGTTGACAGGACCACGGGAGATACGCAGTATTTT
CSARVDRTTGDTQYF
>TRBD1|many|TRBJ1-1|TRBV6-1
TGTGCCAGCAGTAGCAGGGGGCTTGGCACTGAAGCTTTCTTT
CASSSRGLGTEAFF
>TRBD2|-|TRBJ2-1|TRBV27
TGTGCCAGCAGTTTATTGGGGACTAGCGAGTTTGGTGAGCAGTTCTTC
CASSLLGTSEFGEQFF
>-|few|TRBJ1-2|TRBV6-1
TGTGCCAGCAGTATCAGACCTATTGGGAGCTATGGCTACACCTTC
CASSIRPIGSYGYTF
>-|-|TRBJ2-5|TRBV29-1
TGCAGCGGAGGGGGGTACCAAGAGACCCAGTACTTC
CSGGGYQETQYF
>-|many|TRBJ1-2|TRBV12-3/TRBV12-4
TGTGCCAGCAGCCCACTGGGGGGGCTCTATGGCTACACCTTC
CASSPLGGLYGYTF
>-|-|TRBJ1-1|TRBV2
TGTGCCAGCGATCTGGGCGAGAACACTGAAGCTTTCTTT
CASDLGENTEAFF
>TRBD2|-|TRBJ2-1|TRBV6-1
TGTGCCAGCAGAGGCGGGGGGACCGCTACCTCCTACAATGAGCAGTTCTTC
CASRGGGTATSYNEQFF
>TRBD1|many|TRBJ2-7|TRBV27
TGTGCCAGCAGTTTTTTAGGACAGGGGCCTTACGAGCAGTACTTC
CASSFLGQGPYEQYF
>-|-|TRBJ2-1|TRBV3-1
TGTGCCAGCAGCCGAGTTCGCCTAGGAGACAATGAGCAGTTCTTC
CASSRVRLGDNEQFF
>TRBD2|-|TRBJ2-7|TRBV9
TGTGCCAGCAGCGTAGACCTAGCGGGAGGGCGCGAGCAGTACTTC
CASSVDLAGGREQYF
>-|many|TRBJ1-5|TRBV20-1
TGCAGTGCTAGTGTTAAGAATAGCAATCAGCCCCAGCATTTT
CSASVKNSNQPQHF
>-|-|TRBJ1-5|TRBV7-9
TGTGCCAGCAGCTCAACCTGGGCGTTAAATCAGCCCCAGCATTTT
CASSSTWALNQPQHF
>TRBD2|-|TRBJ2-7|TRBV29-1
TGCAGCGTTGAAGATCCGGGAGGGCCCCTAAACGAGCAGTACTTC
CSVEDPGGPLNEQYF
>TRBD1|few|TRBJ1-6|TRBV20-1
TGCAGTGGGGGACAGGGAAGTTCACCCCTCCACTTT
CSGGQGSSPLHF
>TRBD2|-|TRBJ2-1|TRBV12-3/TRBV12-4
TGTGCCAGCAGTTTCGGGCGGGAGGGGAATGAGCAGTTCTTC
CASSFGREGNEQFF
>-|few|TRBJ2-4|TRBV20-1
TGCAGTGCTAACCAGGGGCGGAACATTCAGTACTTC
CSANQGRNIQYF
>-|many|TRBJ1-1|TRBV11-2
TGTGCCAGCAGCTGGGACAACCGAGGCACTGAAGCTTTCTTT
CASSWDNRGTEAFF
>-|-|TRBJ1-4|TRBV7-8
TGTGCCAGCAGCTTATCCAGGGTCGGCGAAAAACTGTTTTTT
CASSLSRVGEKLFF